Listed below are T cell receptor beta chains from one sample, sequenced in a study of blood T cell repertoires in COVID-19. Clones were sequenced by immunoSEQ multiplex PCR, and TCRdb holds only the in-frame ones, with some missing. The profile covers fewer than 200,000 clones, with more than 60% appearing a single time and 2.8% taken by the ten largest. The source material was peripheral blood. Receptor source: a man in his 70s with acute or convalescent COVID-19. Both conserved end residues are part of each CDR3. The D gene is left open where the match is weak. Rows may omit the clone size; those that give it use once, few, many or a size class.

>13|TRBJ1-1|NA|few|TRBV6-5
TGTGCCAGCAGTTACGGGGGAGGCCCGGTGGCTTTCTTT
CASSYGGGPVAFF
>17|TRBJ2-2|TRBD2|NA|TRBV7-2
TGTGCCAGCAGCCACGGCGGGAGGGGTTCGAACACCGGGGAGCTGTTTTTT
CASSHGGRGSNTGELFF
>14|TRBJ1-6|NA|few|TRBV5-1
TGCGCCAGCAGGATCGGACAAGTCCTTTCACCCCTCCACTTT
CASRIGQVLSPLHF
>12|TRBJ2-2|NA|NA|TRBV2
TGTGCCAGCAGGAGGGTTACCGGGGAGCTGTTTTTT
CASRRVTGELFF
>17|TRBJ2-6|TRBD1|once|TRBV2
TGTGCCAGCAGTGGGCGGACAGGGGGCACCGGGGCCAACGTCCTGACTTTC
CASSGRTGGTGANVLTF
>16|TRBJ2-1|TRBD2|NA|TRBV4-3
TGCGCCAGCATTTCGCAGGGACTAGCGTCACACAATGAGCAGTTCTTC
CASISQGLASHNEQFF
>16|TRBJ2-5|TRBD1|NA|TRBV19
TGTGCCAGTAGTATGGACAGGGGGACAGGCGGAGAGACCCAGTACTTC
CASSMDRGTGGETQYF
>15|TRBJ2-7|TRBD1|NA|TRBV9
TGTGCCAGCAGCGTAGGGGGACAGCCCGGATACGAGCAGTACTTC
CASSVGGQPGYEQYF
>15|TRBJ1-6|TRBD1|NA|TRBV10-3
TGTGCCATCAGTGAAGAGACAGGGGGCGAATCACCCCTCCACTTT
CAISEETGGESPLHF
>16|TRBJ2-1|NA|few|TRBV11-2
TGTGCCAGCAGCTTAGATATCAGGGACTTCGGCAATGAGCAGTTCTTC
CASSLDIRDFGNEQFF
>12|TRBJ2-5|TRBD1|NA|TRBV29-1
TGCAGCGTAGAAACAGGGGGAGAGACCCAGTACTTC
CSVETGGETQYF
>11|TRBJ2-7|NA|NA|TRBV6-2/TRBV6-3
TGTGCCAGCAGCCCCGGGATAGCGCGGTACTTC
CASSPGIARYF
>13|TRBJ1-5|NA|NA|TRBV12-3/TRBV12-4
TGTGCCAGCAGTTCGCGGGAGAAGGGGCCCCAGCATTTT
CASSSREKGPQHF
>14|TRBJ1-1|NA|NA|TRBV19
TGTGCCACAAATAAAGGGGGGGTAGGCACTGAAGCTTTCTTT
CATNKGGVGTEAFF
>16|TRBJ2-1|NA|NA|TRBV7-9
TGTGCCAGCAGCTTAGACCCGGGATCTCGCTACAATGAGCAGTTCTTC
CASSLDPGSRYNEQFF
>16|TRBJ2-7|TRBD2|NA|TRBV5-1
TGCGCCAGCAGCTTGGCCGGAGGGAGGGCCGGGTACGAGCAGTACTTC
CASSLAGGRAGYEQYF
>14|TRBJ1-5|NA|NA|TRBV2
TGTGCCAGCAGTGAACGGGGGGTTCATCAGCCCCAGCATTTT
CASSERGVHQPQHF
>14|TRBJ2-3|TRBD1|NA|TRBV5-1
TGCGCCAGCAGCTTACAGGGGTACACAGATACGCAGTATTTT
CASSLQGYTDTQYF
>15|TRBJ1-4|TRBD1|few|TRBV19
TGTGCCAGTAGTACGCCAACAGGGGGTGATGAAAAACTGTTTTTT
CASSTPTGGDEKLFF
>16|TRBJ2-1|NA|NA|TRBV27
TGTGCCAGCAGTCCCTTAGGGCGGGCCGATAACAATGAGCAGTTCTTC
CASSPLGRADNNEQFF
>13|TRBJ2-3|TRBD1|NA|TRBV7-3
TGTGCCAGCAGCCAGGACAGGGGAGATACGCAGTATTTT
CASSQDRGDTQYF
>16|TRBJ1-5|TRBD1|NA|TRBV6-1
TGTGCCAGCAGTGAAATAGGACAGGGGAACAATCAGCCCCAGCATTTT
CASSEIGQGNNQPQHF